The subject of this entry is one T cell receptor beta chain. This clone's antigen is unknown. There are no base qualities to consult, and no much larger clone falls within one base. V and J lose 10 bases and 11 bases, and a span of 14 bases separates them. Taken from cysteine to phenylalanine, the CDR3 has 10 residues. Just CDR3 DNA is preserved here, 30 bases in frame from base 1. Taken from the germline V gene (reference sequence), the CDR1 and CDR2 loops are WNHNN and SYGVQD. The data derive from a study of Ad26.COV2.S vaccination and SARS-CoV-2 variants (dated by TCRdb to about 2021). At the level of the whole study: Donors in the vaccine arm were drawn from COV1001, a phase I-IIa trial of Ad26.COV2.S in healthy adults that was multicentre, randomized, double-blind and placebo-controlled. Ad26.COV2.S was administered intramuscularly at a dose of 5x10^10 or 1x10^11 viral particles, either as one shot or as two shots given 56 days apart. TCRbeta repertoire sequencing served as the tool for gauging how specific and how broad the SARS-CoV-2-reactive T cell receptors were following Ad26.COV2.S vaccination. The TCR-sequenced set comprised approximately 30 samples: around 20 Ad26.COV2.S vaccine recipients, 5 placebo recipients and 8 SARS-CoV-2 convalescent individuals. Trial participants were randomized into five groups of five, in which low-dose or high-dose Ad26.COV2.S was given once or twice, or placebo was given on both occasions. Investigators remained blinded to trial group allocation during experiments and outcome assessment.

The treatment or condition label on this specimen signifies: roughly 19 received Ad26.COV2.S at low or high dose, single or two shots; 5 received placebo; per-sample allocation not given. Repertoires of vaccine and placebo recipients were sequenced from samples taken on day 63 after the first injection. In Cohort 1b, 20 to 25 adults aged 18-55 years were enrolled at a single site in Boston, USA, between 29 July and 7 August 2020. Ad26.COV2.S consisted of a replication-incompetent adenovirus type 26 vector by which a prefusion-stabilized SARS-CoV-2 spike protein from the original Wuhan strain was expressed. TCRbeta CDR3 regions were sequenced with the immunoSEQ Assay. After extraction, genomic DNA underwent amplification by bias-controlled multiplex PCR, followed by high-throughput sequencing. Per the source publication's procedure: To quantify the absolute abundance of every unique TCRbeta CDR3 region, sequences were collapsed and filtered. T cell fraction was estimated by normalizing TCRbeta template counts to usable DNA, which was measured by amplifying reference genes present in all nucleated cells. Repertoire TCRs were annotated as SARS-CoV-2-specific by exact matching of V gene, CDR3 amino acid sequence and J gene to a known reactive TCR set. MIRA supplied the reference SARS-CoV-2 TCR set, which was filtered for enrichment in COVID-19-positive ImmuneCODE repertoires so that public or cross-reactive TCRs were removed. Using the MIRA antigens, annotated TCRs were further analysed by specific ORF or by position within an ORF. Depth was the summed frequency of annotated unique rearrangements, while breadth was defined as annotated unique rearrangements over total unique productive rearrangements. TCR breadth was compared between groups using two-sided Wilcoxon rank-sum tests. Held by TCRdb, this immuneACCESS table contains in-frame sequences only and omits some clones. Under half of the omission traces to an unresolved V gene where checked; the cause of the rest is unknown. D and trimming were read from the DNA, whereas the V and J calls and clone size are those reported in that table. The sample yields about 380,000 clones; 83% were counted once. The ten biggest clones cover more than 7% of the sample.

The paper as a whole reports these results and caveats: After vaccination, substantial breadth of spike-specific CD8+ and CD4+ T cell responses was reported. Compared with placebo recipients, Ad26.COV2.S recipients showed higher spike-specific TCR breadth (P = 0.0014). The study was not powered to compare responses between vaccine doses or regimens. According to the authors, total T cell responses may have been underestimated by the TCR breadth and depth analyses. Vaccine and placebo recipients had comparable non-spike TCR breadth, which fits with the vaccine containing only spike.

The receptor was isolated from a person aged 18-60 years who received the Ad26.COV2.S COVID-19 vaccine or a placebo. The chain joins TRBV10-1 to TRBJ1-1; the D region possibly corresponds to TRBD1 (5 bases align). Material: peripheral blood, obtained in a trial of Ad26.COV2.S vaccine versus placebo. The CDR3 amino acid sequence is: CATREVKAFF. The bases read TGCGCCACCAGGGAGGTTAAGGCTTTCTTT.